This T cell receptor (beta chain) was identified during a study of blood T cell repertoires in COVID-19. Study details: Samples taken during acute and convalescent COVID-19 were collected in the United States, Italy and Spain. T cells, B-cell-depleted T cells, or PBMCs provided the cDNA or gDNA that served as material.

In the study's own analysis: Estimated nucleated cell counts came from reference gene primer amplification. This table comes from immunoSEQ multiplex PCR, and its TCRdb copy is limited to in-frame clones, with some not included. V, J and clone size were drawn from that table, and D and trimming were deduced from the DNA. The sample includes over 85,000 clones, approximately 68% of them seen just once. The CDR3 is made up of 14 amino acids. Germline V gene data show CDR1 as GTSNPN and CDR2 as SVGIG (reference sequence). The J segment lost 4 bases and the V segment lost 1 base, leaving 1 base of the junction unmatched.

Material: peripheral blood. This receptor was obtained from a woman in her fifties or sixties with acute or convalescent COVID-19. The chain couples TRBV30 to TRBJ1-3, with 10 bases aligning to TRBD1. CDR3 nucleotides: TGTGCCTGGAGTGGGGACAGGGGAGGAAACACCATATATTTT. It encodes CAWSGDRGGNTIYF.